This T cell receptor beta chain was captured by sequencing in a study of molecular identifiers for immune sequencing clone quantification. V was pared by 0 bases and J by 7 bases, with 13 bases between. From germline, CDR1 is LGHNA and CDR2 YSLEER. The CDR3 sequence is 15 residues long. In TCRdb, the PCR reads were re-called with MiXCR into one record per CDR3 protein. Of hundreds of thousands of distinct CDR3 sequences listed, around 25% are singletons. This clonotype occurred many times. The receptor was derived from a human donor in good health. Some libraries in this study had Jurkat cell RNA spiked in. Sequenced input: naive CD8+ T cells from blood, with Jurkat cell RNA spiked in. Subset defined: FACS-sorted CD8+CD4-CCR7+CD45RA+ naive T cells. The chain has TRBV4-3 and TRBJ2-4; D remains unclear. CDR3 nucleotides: TGCGCCAGCAGCCAAGATTACATTGTTGGGAACATTCAGTACTTC. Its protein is CASSQDYIVGNIQYF.